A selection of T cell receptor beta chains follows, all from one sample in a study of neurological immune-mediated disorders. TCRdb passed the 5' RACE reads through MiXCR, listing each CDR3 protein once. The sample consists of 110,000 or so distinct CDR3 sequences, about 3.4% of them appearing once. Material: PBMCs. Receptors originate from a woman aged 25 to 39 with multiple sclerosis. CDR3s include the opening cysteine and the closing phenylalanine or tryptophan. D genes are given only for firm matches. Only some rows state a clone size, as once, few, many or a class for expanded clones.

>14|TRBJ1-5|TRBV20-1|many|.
TGCAGTGCTAGACAGGTTGATAGCAATCAGCCCCAGCATTTT
CSARQVDSNQPQHF
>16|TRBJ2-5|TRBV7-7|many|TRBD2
TGTGCCAGCAGCCCCTCGGGAGCGGGAGGGCACGAGACCCAGTACTTC
CASSPSGAGGHETQYF
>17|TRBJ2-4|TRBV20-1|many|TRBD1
TGCAGTGCTAGAGGGACTGACAGGGGAGGATTAAAAAACATTCAGTACTTC
CSARGTDRGGLKNIQYF
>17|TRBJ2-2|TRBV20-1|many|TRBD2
TGCAGTGCTAGAGATCTCCTAGCGGGAGTGAACACCGGGGAGCTGTTTTTT
CSARDLLAGVNTGELFF
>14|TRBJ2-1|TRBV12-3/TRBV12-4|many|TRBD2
TGTGCCAGCAGTTTGGGGGGAGGGCTTCGCGAGCAGTTCTTC
CASSLGGGLREQFF
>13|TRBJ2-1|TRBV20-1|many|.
TGCAGTGCTAGGATAGGACTCCACAATGAGCAGTTCTTC
CSARIGLHNEQFF
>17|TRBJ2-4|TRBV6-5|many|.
TGTGCCAGCAGTTTGGGGACTGGGTCCGTAGCCAAAAACATTCAGTACTTC
CASSLGTGSVAKNIQYF
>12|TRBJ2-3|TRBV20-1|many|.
TGCAGTGCCCGACTGACCACAGATACGCAGTATTTT
CSARLTTDTQYF
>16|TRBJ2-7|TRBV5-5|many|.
TGTGCCAGCAGCTCGCACGGGGCAGGGCAAGGCTACGAGCAGTACTTC
CASSSHGAGQGYEQYF
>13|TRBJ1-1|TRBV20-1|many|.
TGCAGTGCTAGTTCTTTTACGAACACTGAAGCTTTCTTT
CSASSFTNTEAFF
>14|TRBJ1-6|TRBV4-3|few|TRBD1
TGCGCCAGCAGTCAGGGACAGGGCAACTCCACCCTCAACTTT
CASSQGQGNSTLNF
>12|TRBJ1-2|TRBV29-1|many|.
TGCAGCGTTGTAGGCTTGGACTATGGCTACACCTTC
CSVVGLDYGYTF
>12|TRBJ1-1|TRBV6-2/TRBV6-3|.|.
TGTGCCAGCACCGACCCGAACACTGAAGCTTTCTTT
CASTDPNTEAFF
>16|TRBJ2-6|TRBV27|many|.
TGTGCCAGCAACGCGAAAGGGGTAGCTGGGGCCAACGTCCTGACTTTC
CASNAKGVAGANVLTF
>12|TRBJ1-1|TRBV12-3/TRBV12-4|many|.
TGTGCCAGCAGTTTTACGGGGACTGAAGCTTTCTTT
CASSFTGTEAFF
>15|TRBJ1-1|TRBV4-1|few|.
TGCGCCAGCAGCCAACCGGGGGCCGCGAACACTGAAGCTTTCTTT
CASSQPGAANTEAFF
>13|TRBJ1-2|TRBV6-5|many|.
TGTGCCAGCAGTTACCTCGACAGCTATGGCTACACCTTC
CASSYLDSYGYTF
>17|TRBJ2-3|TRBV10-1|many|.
TGCGCCAGCAGCGAACGGGCCTTAGAAGGGGGCACAGATACGCAGTATTTT
CASSERALEGGTDTQYF
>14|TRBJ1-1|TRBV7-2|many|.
TGTGCCAGCAGCTATAACTGGGGGAACACTGAAGCTTTCTTT
CASSYNWGNTEAFF
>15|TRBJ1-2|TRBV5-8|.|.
TGTGCCAGCAGCGTTAGGTTGAGGCGAAACTATGGCTACACCTTC
CASSVRLRRNYGYTF
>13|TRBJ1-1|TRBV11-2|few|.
TGTGCCAGCAGCTTAGAACGTCAAACTGAAGCTTTCTTT
CASSLERQTEAFF
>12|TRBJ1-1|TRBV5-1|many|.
TGCGCCAGCAAGGAGATCAACACTGAAGCTTTCTTT
CASKEINTEAFF
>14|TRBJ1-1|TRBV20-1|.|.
TGCAGTGCTAGAAGAGGCGGGGGAAACACTGAAGCTTTCTTT
CSARRGGGNTEAFF
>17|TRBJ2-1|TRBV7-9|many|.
TGTGCCAGCAGCTTATCCCTCCTGGCTAGCTCCTACAATGAGCAGTTCTTC
CASSLSLLASSYNEQFF
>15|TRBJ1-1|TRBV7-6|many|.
TGTGCCAGCAGCCTCGCGGGTAACCGTAACACTGAAGCTTTCTTT
CASSLAGNRNTEAFF
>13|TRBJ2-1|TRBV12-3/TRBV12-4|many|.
TGTGCCAGCAGTTCGACACAGCACAATGAGCAGTTCTTC
CASSSTQHNEQFF
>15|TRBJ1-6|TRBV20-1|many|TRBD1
TGCAGTGCTAGAGATCCCGACAGGGCGGGATCACCCCTCCACTTT
CSARDPDRAGSPLHF
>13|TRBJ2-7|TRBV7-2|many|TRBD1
TGTGCCAGCCGGGACAGTCACTCCTACGAGCAGTACTTC
CASRDSHSYEQYF
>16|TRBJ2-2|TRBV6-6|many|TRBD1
TGTGCCAGCAGAACTAACAGGGGCGCGGACACCGGGGAGCTGTTTTTT
CASRTNRGADTGELFF
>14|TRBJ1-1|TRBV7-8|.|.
TGTGCCAGCAGCCCCCGTGACCCGAACACTGAAGCTTTCTTT
CASSPRDPNTEAFF
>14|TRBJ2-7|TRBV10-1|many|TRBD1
TGCGCCGGCCCAAACCGGGACAGGGGGCGTGAGCAGTACTTC
CAGPNRDRGREQYF
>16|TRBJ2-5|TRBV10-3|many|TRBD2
TGTGCCATCAGTGCTGGGGACTACCCTCCCCAAGAGACCCAGTACTTC
CAISAGDYPPQETQYF
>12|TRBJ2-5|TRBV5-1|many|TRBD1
TGCGCCAGCGCCAGGGGGCGAGAGACCCAGTACTTC
CASARGRETQYF
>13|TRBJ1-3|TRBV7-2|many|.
TGTGCCAGCACCCTTGGAGGGGGAAACACCATATATTTT
CASTLGGGNTIYF
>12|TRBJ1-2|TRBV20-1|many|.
TGCAGTGCTAGACGGCGGGACTATGGCTACACCTTC
CSARRRDYGYTF
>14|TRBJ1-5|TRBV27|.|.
TGTGCCAGCAGTCCGTGGGTGAGCAATCAGCCCCAGCATTTT
CASSPWVSNQPQHF
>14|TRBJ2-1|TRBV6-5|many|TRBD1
TGTGCCAGCCAGGGACAGGGAGGGTGGAATGAGCAGTTCTTC
CASQGQGGWNEQFF